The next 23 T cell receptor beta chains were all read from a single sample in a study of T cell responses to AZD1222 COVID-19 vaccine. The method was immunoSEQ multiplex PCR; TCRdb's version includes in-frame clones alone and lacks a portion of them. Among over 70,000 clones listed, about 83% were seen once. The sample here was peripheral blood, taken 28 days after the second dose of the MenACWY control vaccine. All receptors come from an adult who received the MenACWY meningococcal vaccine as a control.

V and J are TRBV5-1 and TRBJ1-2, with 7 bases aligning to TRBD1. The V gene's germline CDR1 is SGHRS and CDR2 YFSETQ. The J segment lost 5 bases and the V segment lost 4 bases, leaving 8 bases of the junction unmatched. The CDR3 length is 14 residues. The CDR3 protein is CASSATGTAYGYTF. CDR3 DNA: TGCGCCAGCAGCGCAACCGGGACAGCATATGGCTACACCTTC.

CDR3: CASSDHSDRGVSNEQFF. DNA of the CDR3: TGTGCCAGCAGTGACCATTCGGACAGGGGCGTCTCTAATGAGCAGTTCTTC. The V and J genes are TRBV6-4 and TRBJ2-1, with 9 bases identical to TRBD1. After removal of 2 bases from V and 7 bases from J, the junction contained 12 bases not matched to a gene. Germline V gene data show CDR1 as MRHNA and CDR2 as SNTAGT. This CDR3 spans 17 amino acids.

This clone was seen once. CDR3: CASSQNGPLGNNEQFF. The DNA of the CDR3 is TGTGCCAGCAGCCAAAATGGGCCCCTGGGAAACAATGAGCAGTTCTTC. The gene calls are TRBV7-2 and TRBJ2-1; no clear D. Germline V gene sequence: CDR1 SGHTA, CDR2 FQGNSA. This CDR3 spans 16 amino acids. Trimming removed 5 bases from V and 5 bases from J, with 19 bases in between.

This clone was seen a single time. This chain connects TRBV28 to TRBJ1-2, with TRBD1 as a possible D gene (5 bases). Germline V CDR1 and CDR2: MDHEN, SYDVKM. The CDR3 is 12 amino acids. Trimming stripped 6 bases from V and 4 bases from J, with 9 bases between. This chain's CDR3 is CASRWGGYGYTF. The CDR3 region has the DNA TGTGCCAGCAGATGGGGGGGCTATGGCTACACCTTC.

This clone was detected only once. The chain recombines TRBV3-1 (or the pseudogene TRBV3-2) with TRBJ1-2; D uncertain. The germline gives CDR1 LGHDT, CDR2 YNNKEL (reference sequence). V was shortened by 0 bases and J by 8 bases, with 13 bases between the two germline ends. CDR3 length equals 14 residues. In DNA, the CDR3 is TGTGCCAGCAGCCAAGATGTCGCGGGGAACGGCTACACCTTC. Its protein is CASSQDVAGNGYTF.

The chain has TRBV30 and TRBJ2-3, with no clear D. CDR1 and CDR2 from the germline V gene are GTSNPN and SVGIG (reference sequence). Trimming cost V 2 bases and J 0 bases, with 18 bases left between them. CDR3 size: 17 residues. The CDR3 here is CAWSQTYRDLSTDTQYF. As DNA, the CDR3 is TGTGCCTGGAGTCAAACGTACCGAGACCTAAGCACAGATACGCAGTATTTT. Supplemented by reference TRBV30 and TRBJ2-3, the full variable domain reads SQTIHQWPATLVQPVGSPLSLECTVEGTSNPNLYWYRQAAGRGLQLLFYSVGIGQISSEVPQNLSASRPQDRQFILSSKKLLLSDSGFYLCAWSQTYRDLSTDTQYFGPGTRLTVL.

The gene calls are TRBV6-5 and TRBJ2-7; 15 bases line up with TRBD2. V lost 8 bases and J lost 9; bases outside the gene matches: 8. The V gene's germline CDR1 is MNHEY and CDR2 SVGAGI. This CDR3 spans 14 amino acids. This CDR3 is CASPGGLAGGWQYF. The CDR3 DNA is TGTGCCAGCCCAGGGGGACTAGCGGGAGGCTGGCAGTACTTC.

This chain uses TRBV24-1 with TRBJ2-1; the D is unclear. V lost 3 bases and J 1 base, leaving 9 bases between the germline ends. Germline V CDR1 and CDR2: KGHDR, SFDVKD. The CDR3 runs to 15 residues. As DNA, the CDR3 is TGTGCCACCAGTGATCTCCGGGCTTCCTACAATGAGCAGTTCTTC. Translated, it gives CATSDLRASYNEQFF.

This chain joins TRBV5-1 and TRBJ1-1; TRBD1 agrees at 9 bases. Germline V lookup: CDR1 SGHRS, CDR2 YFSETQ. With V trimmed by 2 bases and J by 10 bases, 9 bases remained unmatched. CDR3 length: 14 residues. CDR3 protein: CASSFANRQGGAFF. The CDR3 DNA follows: TGCGCCAGCAGCTTTGCGAATCGACAGGGGGGAGCTTTCTTT.

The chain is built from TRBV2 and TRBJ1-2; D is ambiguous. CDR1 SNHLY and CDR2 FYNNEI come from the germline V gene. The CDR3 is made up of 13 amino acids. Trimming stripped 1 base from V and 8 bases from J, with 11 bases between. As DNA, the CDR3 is TGTGCCAGCAGTGAAGGACTCCCAGCGGGCTACACCTTC. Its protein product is CASSEGLPAGYTF. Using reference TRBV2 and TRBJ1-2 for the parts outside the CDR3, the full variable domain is EPEVTQTPSHQVTQMGQEVILRCVPISNHLYFYWYRQILGQKVEFLVSFYNNEISEKSEIFDDQFSVERPDGSNFTLKIRSTKLEDSAMYFCASSEGLPAGYTFGSGTRLTVV.

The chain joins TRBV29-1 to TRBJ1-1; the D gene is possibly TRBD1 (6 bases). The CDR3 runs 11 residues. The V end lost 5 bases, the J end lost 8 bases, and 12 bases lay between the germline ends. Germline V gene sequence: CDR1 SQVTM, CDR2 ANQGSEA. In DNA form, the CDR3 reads TGCAGCGTTATCCACAGGGAAGAAGCTTTCTTT. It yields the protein CSVIHREEAFF. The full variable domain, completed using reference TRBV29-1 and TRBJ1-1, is SAVISQKPSRDICQRGTSLTIQCQVDSQVTMMFWYRQQPGQSLTLIATANQGSEATYESGFVIDKFPISRPNLTFSTLTVSNMSPEDSSIYLCSVIHREEAFFGQGTRLTVV.

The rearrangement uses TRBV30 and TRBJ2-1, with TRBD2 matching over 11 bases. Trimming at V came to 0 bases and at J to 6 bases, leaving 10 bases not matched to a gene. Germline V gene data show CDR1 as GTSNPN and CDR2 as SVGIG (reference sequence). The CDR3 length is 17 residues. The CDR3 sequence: CAWSVLRLAGYRNEQFF. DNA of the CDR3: TGTGCCTGGAGTGTCCTCCGACTAGCGGGGTACCGCAATGAGCAGTTCTTC. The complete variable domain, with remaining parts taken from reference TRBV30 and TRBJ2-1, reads SQTIHQWPATLVQPVGSPLSLECTVEGTSNPNLYWYRQAAGRGLQLLFYSVGIGQISSEVPQNLSASRPQDRQFILSSKKLLLSDSGFYLCAWSVLRLAGYRNEQFFGPGTRLTVL.

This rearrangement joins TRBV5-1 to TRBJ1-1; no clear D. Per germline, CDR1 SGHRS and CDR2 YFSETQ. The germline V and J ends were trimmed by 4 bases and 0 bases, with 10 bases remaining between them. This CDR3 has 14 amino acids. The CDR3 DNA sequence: TGCGCCAGCAGCGTAGCAGGTATGAACACTGAAGCTTTCTTT. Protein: CASSVAGMNTEAFF.

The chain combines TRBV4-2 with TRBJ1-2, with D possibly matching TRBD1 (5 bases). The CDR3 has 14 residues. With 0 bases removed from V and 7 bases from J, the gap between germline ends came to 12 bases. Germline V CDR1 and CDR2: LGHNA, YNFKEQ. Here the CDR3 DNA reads TGTGCCAGCAGCCAAGATCTTAGGGGTGGTGGCTACACCTTC. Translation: CASSQDLRGGGYTF.

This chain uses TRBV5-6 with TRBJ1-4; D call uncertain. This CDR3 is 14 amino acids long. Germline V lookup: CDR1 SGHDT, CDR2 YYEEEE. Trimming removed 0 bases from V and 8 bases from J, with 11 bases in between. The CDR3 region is CASSLAGRVEKLFF. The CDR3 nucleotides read TGTGCCAGCAGCTTGGCGGGGAGAGTCGAAAAACTGTTTTTT.

DNA for the CDR3: TGTGCCAGCAGCCAGGGGAACACCATATATTTT. This gives the protein CASSQGNTIYF. The chain is built from TRBV28 and TRBJ1-3; D may be TRBD1 (6 bases). V was trimmed by 6 bases and J by 7 bases, leaving 7 bases between them. Per germline, CDR1 MDHEN and CDR2 SYDVKM. The CDR3 extends over 11 amino acids.

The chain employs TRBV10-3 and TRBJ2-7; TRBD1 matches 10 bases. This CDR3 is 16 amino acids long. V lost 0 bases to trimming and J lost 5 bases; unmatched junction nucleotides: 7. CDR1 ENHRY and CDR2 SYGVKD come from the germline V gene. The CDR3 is CAISESSTGGMDEQYF. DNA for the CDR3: TGTGCCATCAGTGAGTCCTCGACAGGGGGCATGGACGAGCAGTACTTC.

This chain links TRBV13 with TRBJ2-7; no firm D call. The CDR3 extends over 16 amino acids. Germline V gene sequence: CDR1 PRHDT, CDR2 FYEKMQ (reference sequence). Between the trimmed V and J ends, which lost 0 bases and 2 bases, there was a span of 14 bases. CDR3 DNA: TGTGCCAGCAGCTTAGGAACGGACCGGGCCACCTACGAGCAGTACTTC. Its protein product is CASSLGTDRATYEQYF.

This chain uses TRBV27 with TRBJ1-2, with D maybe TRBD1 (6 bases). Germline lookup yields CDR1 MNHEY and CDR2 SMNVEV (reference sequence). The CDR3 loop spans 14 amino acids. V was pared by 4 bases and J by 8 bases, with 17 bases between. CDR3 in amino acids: CASSSNSQGWGYTF. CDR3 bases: TGTGCCAGCAGTTCGAATTCACAGGGTTGGGGCTACACCTTC.

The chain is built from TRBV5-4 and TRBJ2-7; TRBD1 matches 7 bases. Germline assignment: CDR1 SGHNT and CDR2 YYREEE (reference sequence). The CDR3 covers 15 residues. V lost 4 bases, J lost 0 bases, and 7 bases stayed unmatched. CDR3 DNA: TGTGCCAGCAGCGTTGGGACAGCGTCCTCCTACGAGCAGTACTTC. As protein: CASSVGTASSYEQYF. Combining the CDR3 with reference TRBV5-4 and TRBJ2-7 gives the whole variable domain ETGVTQSPTHLIKTRGQQVTLRCSSQSGHNTVSWYQQALGQGPQFIFQYYREEENGRGNFPPRFSGLQFPNYSSELNVNALELDDSALYLCASSVGTASSYEQYFGPGTRLTVT.

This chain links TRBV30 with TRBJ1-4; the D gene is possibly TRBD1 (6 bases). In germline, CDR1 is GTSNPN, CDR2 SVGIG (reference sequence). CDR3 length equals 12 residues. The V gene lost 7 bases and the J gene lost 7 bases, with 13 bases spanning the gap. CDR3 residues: CAFQGRAEKLFF. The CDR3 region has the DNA TGTGCCTTTCAGGGGCGGGCTGAAAAACTGTTTTTT.

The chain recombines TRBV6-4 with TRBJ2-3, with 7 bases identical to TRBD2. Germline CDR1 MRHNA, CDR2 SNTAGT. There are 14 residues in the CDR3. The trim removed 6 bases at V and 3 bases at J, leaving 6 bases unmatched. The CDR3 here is CASSRDGGTDTQYF. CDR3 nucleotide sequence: TGTGCCAGCAGCCGGGACGGGGGGACAGATACGCAGTATTTT.

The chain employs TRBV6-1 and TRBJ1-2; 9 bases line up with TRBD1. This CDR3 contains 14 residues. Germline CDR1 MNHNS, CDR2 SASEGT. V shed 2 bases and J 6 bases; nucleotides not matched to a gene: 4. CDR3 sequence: CASSETGGGHGYTF. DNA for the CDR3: TGTGCCAGCAGTGAAACAGGGGGCGGACATGGCTACACCTTC.